This T cell receptor (beta chain) was sequenced in a study of identical twins. MiXCR was run by TCRdb on the 5' RACE reads, yielding one entry per CDR3 protein. The sample contains 700,000 to 950,000 distinct CDR3 sequences, roughly an eighth of which appear only once. Germline V gives CDR1 SGHNT, CDR2 YYREEE (reference sequence). The CDR3 extends over 15 amino acids. Trimming removed 5 bases from V and 5 bases from J; junction bases left unmatched: 8. These same data were also listed under a study on yellow fever vaccine responses in identical twins.

Sequencing used PBMCs. The chain joins TRBV5-4 to TRBJ2-5; TRBD2 matches 11 bases. This clonotype originated in a woman in her late teens or twenties in good health. The CDR3 loop is CASRKTSGSLETQYF. CDR3 DNA sequence: TGTGCCAGCAGGAAAACTAGCGGGAGTCTGGAGACCCAGTACTTC.